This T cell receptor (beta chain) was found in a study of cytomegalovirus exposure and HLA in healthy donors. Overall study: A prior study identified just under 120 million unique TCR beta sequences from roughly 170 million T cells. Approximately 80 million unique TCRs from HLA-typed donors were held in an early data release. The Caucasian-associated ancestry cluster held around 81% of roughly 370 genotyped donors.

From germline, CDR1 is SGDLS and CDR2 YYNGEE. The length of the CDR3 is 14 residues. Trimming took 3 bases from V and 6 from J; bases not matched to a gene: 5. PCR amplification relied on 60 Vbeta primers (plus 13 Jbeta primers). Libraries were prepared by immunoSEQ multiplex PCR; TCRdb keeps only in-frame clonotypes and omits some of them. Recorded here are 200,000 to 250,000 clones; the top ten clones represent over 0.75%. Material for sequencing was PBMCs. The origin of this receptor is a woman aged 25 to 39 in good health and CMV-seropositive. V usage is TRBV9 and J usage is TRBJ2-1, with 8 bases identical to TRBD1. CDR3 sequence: CASSAWTGPNEQFF. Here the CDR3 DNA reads TGTGCCAGCAGCGCCTGGACAGGGCCCAATGAGCAGTTCTTC.